The sample holds a few counts of the clone carrying this T cell receptor (beta chain). Its matching antigen is unknown. This entry is derived from a study of cytomegalovirus exposure and HLA in healthy donors. Study information: About 180 million T cells yielded approximately 100 million unique TCR beta sequences, as an earlier analysis found. Points from the study as a whole: About 87% or about 30% of the time was how often most TCR beta V segments were productive, according to an earlier analysis. It was reported that TCR beta sequences correctly inferred the HLA-A and HLA-B alleles for most subjects. The authors enumerated 150 to 200 TCR beta chains as linked to cytomegalovirus.

The length of the CDR3 is 13 residues. V gave up 6 bases and J gave up 7 bases, with 13 bases separating them. Germline V CDR1 and CDR2: MNHEY, SVGAGI. Primers: 60 Vbeta forward and 13 Jbeta reverse. Assay used: immunoSEQ multiplex PCR; TCRdb lists only in-frame clones, some missing. The sample shows some 150,000 clones, about 76% of them seen only once. The chain has TRBV6-5 and TRBJ1-5; D might be TRBD1 (5 bases). Sequencing was done on a sample of PBMCs. The TCR sequence derives from a woman in her thirties or forties in good health and CMV-seronegative. CDR3 nucleotide sequence: TGTGCCAGCAGGGCCACCTGGGGCCAGCCCCAGCATTTT. It yields the protein CASRATWGQPQHF.